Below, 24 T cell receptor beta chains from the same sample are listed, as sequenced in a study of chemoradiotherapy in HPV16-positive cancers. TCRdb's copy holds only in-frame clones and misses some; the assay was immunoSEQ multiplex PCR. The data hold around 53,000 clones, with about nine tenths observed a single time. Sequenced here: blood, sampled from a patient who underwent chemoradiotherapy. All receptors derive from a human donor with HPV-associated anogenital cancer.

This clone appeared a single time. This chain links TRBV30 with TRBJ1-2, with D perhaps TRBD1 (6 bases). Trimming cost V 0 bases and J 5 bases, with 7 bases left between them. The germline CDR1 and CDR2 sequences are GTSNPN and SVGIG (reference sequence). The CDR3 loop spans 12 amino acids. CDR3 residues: CAWSVGGYGYTF. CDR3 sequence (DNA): TGTGCCTGGAGTGTAGGGGGGTATGGCTACACCTTC. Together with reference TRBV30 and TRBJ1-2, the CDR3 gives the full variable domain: SQTIHQWPATLVQPVGSPLSLECTVEGTSNPNLYWYRQAAGRGLQLLFYSVGIGQISSEVPQNLSASRPQDRQFILSSKKLLLSDSGFYLCAWSVGGYGYTFGSGTRLTVV.

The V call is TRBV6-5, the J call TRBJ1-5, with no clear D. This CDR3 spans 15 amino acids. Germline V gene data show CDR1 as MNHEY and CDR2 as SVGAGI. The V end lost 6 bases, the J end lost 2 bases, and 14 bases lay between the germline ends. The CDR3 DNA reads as TGTGCCAGCAGGCCCTTCAGTAGGGGCAATCAGCCCCAGCATTTT. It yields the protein CASRPFSRGNQPQHF.

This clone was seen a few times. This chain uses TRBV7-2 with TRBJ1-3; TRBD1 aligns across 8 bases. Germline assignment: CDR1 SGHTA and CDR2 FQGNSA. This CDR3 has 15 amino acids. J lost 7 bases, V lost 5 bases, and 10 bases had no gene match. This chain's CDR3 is CASSPRTGYMNTIYF. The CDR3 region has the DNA TGTGCCAGCAGCCCGCGGACAGGGTATATGAACACCATATATTTT.

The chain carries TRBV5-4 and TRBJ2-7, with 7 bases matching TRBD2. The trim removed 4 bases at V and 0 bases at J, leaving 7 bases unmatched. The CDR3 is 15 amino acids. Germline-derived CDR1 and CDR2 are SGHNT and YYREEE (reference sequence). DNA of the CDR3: TGTGCCAGCAGCAGTCTAGCGGACCCCTCCTACGAGCAGTACTTC. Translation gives CASSSLADPSYEQYF.

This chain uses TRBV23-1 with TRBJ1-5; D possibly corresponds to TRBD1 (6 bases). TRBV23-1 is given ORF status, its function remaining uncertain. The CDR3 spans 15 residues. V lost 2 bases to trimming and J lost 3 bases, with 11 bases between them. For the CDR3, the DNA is TGCGCCAGCAGTCAACTACAGGGAGACAATCAGCCCCAGCATTTT. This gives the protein CASSQLQGDNQPQHF.

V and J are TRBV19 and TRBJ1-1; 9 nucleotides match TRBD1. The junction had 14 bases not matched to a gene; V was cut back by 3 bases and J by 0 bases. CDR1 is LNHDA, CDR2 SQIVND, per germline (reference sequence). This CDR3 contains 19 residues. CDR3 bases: TGTGCCAGTAGTATCTACAGGGGGCCCCGGAATTTTTTGAACACTGAAGCTTTCTTT. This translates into CASSIYRGPRNFLNTEAFF. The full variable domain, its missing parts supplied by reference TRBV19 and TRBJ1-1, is DGGITQSPKYLFRKEGQNVTLSCEQNLNHDAMYWYRQDPGQGLRLIYYSQIVNDFQKGDIAEGYSVSREKKESFPLTVTSAQKNPTAFYLCASSIYRGPRNFLNTEAFFGQGTRLTVV.

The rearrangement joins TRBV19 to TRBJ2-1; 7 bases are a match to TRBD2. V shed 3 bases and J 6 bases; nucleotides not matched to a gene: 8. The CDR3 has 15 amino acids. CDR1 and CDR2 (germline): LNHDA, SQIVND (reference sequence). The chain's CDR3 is CASSMDPSGVNEQFF. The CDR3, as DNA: TGTGCCAGTAGTATGGATCCCAGCGGGGTCAATGAGCAGTTCTTC.

In DNA form, the CDR3 reads TGCGCCAGCAGCCAAGGGACAGGGACCTTGGATACGCAGTATTTT. Its translation: CASSQGTGTLDTQYF. This chain uses TRBV4-3 with TRBJ2-3, with 8 bases fitting TRBD1. With V trimmed by 1 base and J by 6 bases, 6 bases remained unmatched. From germline, CDR1 is LGHNA and CDR2 YSLEER. This CDR3 region has 15 residues.

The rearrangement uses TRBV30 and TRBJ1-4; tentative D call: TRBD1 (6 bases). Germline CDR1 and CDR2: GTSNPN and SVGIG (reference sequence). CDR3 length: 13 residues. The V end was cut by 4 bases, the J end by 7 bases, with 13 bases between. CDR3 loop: CAWTGRGAEKLFF. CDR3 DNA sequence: TGTGCCTGGACTGGCAGGGGAGCTGAAAAACTGTTTTTT.

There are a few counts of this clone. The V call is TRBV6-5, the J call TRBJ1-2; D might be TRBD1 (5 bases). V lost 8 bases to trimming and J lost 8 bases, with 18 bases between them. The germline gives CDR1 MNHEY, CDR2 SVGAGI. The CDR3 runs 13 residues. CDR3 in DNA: TGTGCCAGCTCCCCGAGGGGAGGGACCGGCTACACCTTC. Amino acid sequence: CASSPRGGTGYTF.

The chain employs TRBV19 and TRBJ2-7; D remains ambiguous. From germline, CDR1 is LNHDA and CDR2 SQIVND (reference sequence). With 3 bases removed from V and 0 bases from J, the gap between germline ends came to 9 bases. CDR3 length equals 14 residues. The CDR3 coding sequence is TGTGCCAGTAGTATTAACCGGGCCTCCTACGAGCAGTACTTC. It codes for CASSINRASYEQYF. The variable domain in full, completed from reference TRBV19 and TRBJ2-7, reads DGGITQSPKYLFRKEGQNVTLSCEQNLNHDAMYWYRQDPGQGLRLIYYSQIVNDFQKGDIAEGYSVSREKKESFPLTVTSAQKNPTAFYLCASSINRASYEQYFGPGTRLTVT.

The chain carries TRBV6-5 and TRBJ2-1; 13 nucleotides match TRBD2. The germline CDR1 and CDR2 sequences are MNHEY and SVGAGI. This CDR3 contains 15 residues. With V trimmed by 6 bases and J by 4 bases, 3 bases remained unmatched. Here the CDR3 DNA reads TGTGCCAGCAGACTACTAGCGGGAGGGTACAATGAGCAGTTCTTC. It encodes CASRLLAGGYNEQFF.

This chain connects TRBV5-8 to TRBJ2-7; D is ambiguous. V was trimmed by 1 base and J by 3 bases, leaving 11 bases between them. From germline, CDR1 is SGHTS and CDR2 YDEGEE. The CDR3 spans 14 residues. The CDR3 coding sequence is TGTGCCAGCAGCTTGCCCCTAGGGTACTACGAGCAGTACTTC. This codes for CASSLPLGYYEQYF.

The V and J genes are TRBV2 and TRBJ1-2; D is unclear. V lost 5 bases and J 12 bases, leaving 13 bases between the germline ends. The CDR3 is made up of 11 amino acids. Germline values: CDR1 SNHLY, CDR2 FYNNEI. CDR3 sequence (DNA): TGTGCCAGCAGTTTACTGAGGGATCACACCTTC. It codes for CASSLLRDHTF.

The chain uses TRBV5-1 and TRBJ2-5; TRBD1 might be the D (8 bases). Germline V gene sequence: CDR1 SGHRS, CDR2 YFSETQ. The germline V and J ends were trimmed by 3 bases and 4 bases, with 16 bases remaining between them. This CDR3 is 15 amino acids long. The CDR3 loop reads CASSSQGVAGETQYF. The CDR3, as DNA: TGCGCCAGCAGCTCACAGGGGGTAGCGGGAGAGACCCAGTACTTC.

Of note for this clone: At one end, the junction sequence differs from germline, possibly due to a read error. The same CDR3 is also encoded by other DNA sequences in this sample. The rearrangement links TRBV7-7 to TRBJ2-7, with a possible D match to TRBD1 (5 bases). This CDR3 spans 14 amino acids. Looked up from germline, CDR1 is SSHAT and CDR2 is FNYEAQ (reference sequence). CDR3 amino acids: CASSPGWGSGEQYF. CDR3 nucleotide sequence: TGTGCTAGCAGCCCGGGTTGGGGCTCGGGCGAGCAGTACTTC.

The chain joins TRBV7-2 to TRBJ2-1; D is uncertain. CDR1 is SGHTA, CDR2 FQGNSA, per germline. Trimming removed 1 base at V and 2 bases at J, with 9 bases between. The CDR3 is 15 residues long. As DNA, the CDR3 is TGTGCCAGCAGCTTAGAGGCCTACCCCTACAATGAGCAGTTCTTC. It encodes CASSLEAYPYNEQFF.

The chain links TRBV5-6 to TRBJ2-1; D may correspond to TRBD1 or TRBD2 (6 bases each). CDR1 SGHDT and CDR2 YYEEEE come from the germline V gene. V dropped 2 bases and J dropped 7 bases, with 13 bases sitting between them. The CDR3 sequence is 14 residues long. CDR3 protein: CASSFEGGRNEQFF. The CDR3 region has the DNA TGTGCCAGCAGCTTCGAGGGGGGTAGAAATGAGCAGTTCTTC.

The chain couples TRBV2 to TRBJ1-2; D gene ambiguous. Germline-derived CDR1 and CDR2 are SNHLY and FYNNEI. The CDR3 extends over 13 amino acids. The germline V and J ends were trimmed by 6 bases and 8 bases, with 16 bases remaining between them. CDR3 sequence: CASSNPRLGGYTF. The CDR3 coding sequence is TGTGCCAGCAGCAACCCCAGGCTCGGAGGCTACACCTTC.

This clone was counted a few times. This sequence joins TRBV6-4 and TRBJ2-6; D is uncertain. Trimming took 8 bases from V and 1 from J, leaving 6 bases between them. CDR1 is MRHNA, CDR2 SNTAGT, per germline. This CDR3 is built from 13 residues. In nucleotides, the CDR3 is TGTGCCAGCGCCGCTTCTGGGGCCAACGTCCTGACTTTC. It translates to CASAASGANVLTF.

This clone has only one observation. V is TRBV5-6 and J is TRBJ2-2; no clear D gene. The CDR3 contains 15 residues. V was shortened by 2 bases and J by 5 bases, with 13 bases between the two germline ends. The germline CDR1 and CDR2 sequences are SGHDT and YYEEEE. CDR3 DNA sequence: TGTGCCAGCAGCTTTGGGTCGGGCCTGACCGGGGAGCTGTTTTTT. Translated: CASSFGSGLTGELFF.

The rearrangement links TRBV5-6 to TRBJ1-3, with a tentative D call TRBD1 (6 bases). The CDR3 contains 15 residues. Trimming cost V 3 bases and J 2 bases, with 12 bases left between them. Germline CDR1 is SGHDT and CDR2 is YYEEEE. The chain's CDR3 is CASSWAGGAGNTIYF. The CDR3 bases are TGTGCCAGCAGCTGGGCGGGGGGCGCTGGAAACACCATATATTTT.

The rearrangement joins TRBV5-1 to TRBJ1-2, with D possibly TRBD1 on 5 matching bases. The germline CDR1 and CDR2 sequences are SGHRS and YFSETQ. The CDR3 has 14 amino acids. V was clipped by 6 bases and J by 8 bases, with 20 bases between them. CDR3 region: CASIGSGSLQGYTF. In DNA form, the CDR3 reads TGCGCCAGCATCGGATCAGGGTCTCTACAGGGCTACACCTTC.

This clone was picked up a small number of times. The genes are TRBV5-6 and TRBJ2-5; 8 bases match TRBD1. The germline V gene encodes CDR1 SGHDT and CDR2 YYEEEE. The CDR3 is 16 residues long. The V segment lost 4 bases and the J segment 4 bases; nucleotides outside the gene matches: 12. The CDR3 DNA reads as TGTGCCAGCAGCACCGGCTCAGGGGGCCTGGGAGAGACCCAGTACTTC. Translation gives CASSTGSGGLGETQYF. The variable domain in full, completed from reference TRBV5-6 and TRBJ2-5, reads DAGVTQSPTHLIKTRGQQVTLRCSPKSGHDTVSWYQQALGQGPQFIFQYYEEEERQRGNFPDRFSGHQFPNYSSELNVNALLLGDSALYLCASSTGSGGLGETQYFGPGTRLLVL.